Following are 12 T cell receptor beta chains from one sample sequenced in a study of shared clonotypes between healthy human individuals. The method was immunoSEQ multiplex PCR; TCRdb's version includes in-frame clones alone and lacks a portion of them. The sample lists 600,000 to 700,000 clones, about three quarters occurring once. The sequenced sample consisted of memory CD4+ T cells sorted from blood. Subset described: CD45RA-negative fraction. The receptor source for this set is a woman younger than 45 in good health.

This rearrangement joins TRBV5-1 to TRBJ2-7; D remains ambiguous. V shed 2 bases and J shed 3 bases, with 9 bases lying between them. This CDR3 has 13 residues. Germline-derived CDR1 and CDR2 are SGHRS and YFSETQ. In nucleotides, the CDR3 is TGCGCCAGCAGCTTCGAAGCTTTCTACGAGCAGTACTTC. Translating it yields CASSFEAFYEQYF. The full variable domain, with the rest looked up from reference TRBV5-1 and TRBJ2-7, is KAGVTQTPRYLIKTRGQQVTLSCSPISGHRSVSWYQQTPGQGLQFLFEYFSETQRNKGNFPGRFSGRQFSNSRSEMNVSTLELGDSALYLCASSFEAFYEQYFGPGTRLTVT.

V and J are TRBV5-1 and TRBJ2-2, with D tentatively TRBD1 (7 bases). V was clipped by 1 base and J by 3 bases, with 13 bases between them. CDR3 size: 16 residues. The V gene's germline CDR1 is SGHRS and CDR2 YFSETQ. CDR3 protein: CASSLQGGADTGELFF. Here the CDR3 DNA reads TGCGCCAGCAGCTTGCAGGGGGGAGCTGACACCGGGGAGCTGTTTTTT.

The chain employs TRBV6-5 and TRBJ2-7; D call uncertain. CDR1 is MNHEY and CDR2 is SVGAGI in the germline V gene. Trimming shortened V by 5 bases and J by 2 bases, and 13 bases separated the two germline ends. The CDR3 runs 14 residues. CDR3 sequence reads: CASSQTEFTYEQYF. DNA of the CDR3: TGTGCCAGCAGTCAGACCGAGTTTACCTACGAGCAGTACTTC.

CDR3 protein: CAPTGLAGHGAYEQYF. The CDR3 nucleotides are TGTGCCCCCACGGGACTAGCGGGCCACGGCGCCTACGAGCAGTACTTC. The chain is built from TRBV28 and TRBJ2-7, with TRBD2 identical over 12 bases. The germline CDR1 and CDR2 sequences are MDHEN and SYDVKM. The CDR3 is 16 residues long. Trimming removed 11 bases from V and 2 bases from J; junction bases left unmatched: 13.

The chain recombines TRBV28 with TRBJ1-2, with D unclear. Trimming took off 5 bases at V and 5 bases at J, with 9 bases between the two ends. The V gene's germline CDR1 is MDHEN and CDR2 SYDVKM. The CDR3 is 12 residues long. The CDR3 loop reads CASSLSKYGYTF. The CDR3 nucleotides read TGTGCCAGCAGTCTCTCAAAATATGGCTACACCTTC.

CDR3 sequence: CASSRVLYTEAFF. CDR3 sequence (DNA): TGCGCCAGCAGTAGGGTGTTGTACACTGAAGCTTTCTTT. The chain is built from TRBV10-1 and TRBJ1-1; D not certain. CDR1 is WNHNN and CDR2 is SYGVQD in the germline V gene (reference sequence). The CDR3 loop spans 13 amino acids. V was clipped by 5 bases and J by 3 bases, with 10 bases between them.

DNA of the CDR3: TGTGCCAGCAGAATGACAGGGGCAAATGAAAAACTGTTTTTT. This sequence encodes CASRMTGANEKLFF. The chain uses TRBV6-1 and TRBJ1-4, with 8 positions matching TRBD1. This CDR3 is built from 14 residues. V trimming: 6 bases; J trimming: 5 bases; junction bases outside the gene matches: 5. Germline V lookup: CDR1 MNHNS, CDR2 SASEGT.

This clone was counted at least ten times. J is TRBJ1-4 and V is TRBV29-1; D gene unclear. Trimming removed 5 bases from V and 4 bases from J, with 17 bases in between. In germline, CDR1 is SQVTM, CDR2 ANQGSEA. The CDR3 consists of 15 residues. In DNA form, the CDR3 reads TGCAGCGTTATAGACCCCCTGGCCGGTAATGAAAAACTGTTTTTT. This encodes CSVIDPLAGNEKLFF.

The genes are TRBV18 and TRBJ2-1; D may be TRBD1 (5 bases). Between the trimmed V and J ends, which lost 3 bases and 8 bases, there was a span of 14 bases. CDR3 length equals 14 residues. CDR1 KGHSH and CDR2 LQKENI come from the germline V gene. The CDR3, as DNA: TGTGCCAGCTCACCGTCAGCAGGGTTCCATGAGCAGTTCTTC. The encoded protein is CASSPSAGFHEQFF.

The chain has TRBV6-6 and TRBJ2-1; D remains unclear. Per the germline V gene, CDR1 is MNHNY and CDR2 is SVGAGI (reference sequence). The CDR3 is made up of 14 amino acids. V lost 6 bases and J lost 9, with 18 bases in between. CDR3 in DNA: TGTGCCAGCAGCCCGCCAACAGTTGGGATTGAGCAGTTCTTC. Translated: CASSPPTVGIEQFF.

This clone occurred many times. The genes are TRBV4-1 and TRBJ2-1, with 8 bases aligning to TRBD2. V dropped 3 bases and J dropped 6; count of bases not matched to a gene: 13. The CDR3 length is 17 residues. From germline, CDR1 is MGHRA and CDR2 YSYEKL. CDR3 amino acids: CASSQYYRAGGGNEQFF. The DNA of the CDR3 is TGCGCCAGCAGCCAGTATTACAGGGCGGGAGGTGGCAATGAGCAGTTCTTC.

This clone was counted only a few times. The J gene is TRBJ2-5, the V gene TRBV12-1; TRBD1 was called by the table and not checked on the DNA. TRBV12-1 is tagged as a pseudogene. The CDR3 runs 12 residues. The CDR3 sequence: CASSPGTGTWYF. In DNA form, the CDR3 reads TGTGCCAGCAGCCCCGGGACAGGGACTTGGTACTTC.